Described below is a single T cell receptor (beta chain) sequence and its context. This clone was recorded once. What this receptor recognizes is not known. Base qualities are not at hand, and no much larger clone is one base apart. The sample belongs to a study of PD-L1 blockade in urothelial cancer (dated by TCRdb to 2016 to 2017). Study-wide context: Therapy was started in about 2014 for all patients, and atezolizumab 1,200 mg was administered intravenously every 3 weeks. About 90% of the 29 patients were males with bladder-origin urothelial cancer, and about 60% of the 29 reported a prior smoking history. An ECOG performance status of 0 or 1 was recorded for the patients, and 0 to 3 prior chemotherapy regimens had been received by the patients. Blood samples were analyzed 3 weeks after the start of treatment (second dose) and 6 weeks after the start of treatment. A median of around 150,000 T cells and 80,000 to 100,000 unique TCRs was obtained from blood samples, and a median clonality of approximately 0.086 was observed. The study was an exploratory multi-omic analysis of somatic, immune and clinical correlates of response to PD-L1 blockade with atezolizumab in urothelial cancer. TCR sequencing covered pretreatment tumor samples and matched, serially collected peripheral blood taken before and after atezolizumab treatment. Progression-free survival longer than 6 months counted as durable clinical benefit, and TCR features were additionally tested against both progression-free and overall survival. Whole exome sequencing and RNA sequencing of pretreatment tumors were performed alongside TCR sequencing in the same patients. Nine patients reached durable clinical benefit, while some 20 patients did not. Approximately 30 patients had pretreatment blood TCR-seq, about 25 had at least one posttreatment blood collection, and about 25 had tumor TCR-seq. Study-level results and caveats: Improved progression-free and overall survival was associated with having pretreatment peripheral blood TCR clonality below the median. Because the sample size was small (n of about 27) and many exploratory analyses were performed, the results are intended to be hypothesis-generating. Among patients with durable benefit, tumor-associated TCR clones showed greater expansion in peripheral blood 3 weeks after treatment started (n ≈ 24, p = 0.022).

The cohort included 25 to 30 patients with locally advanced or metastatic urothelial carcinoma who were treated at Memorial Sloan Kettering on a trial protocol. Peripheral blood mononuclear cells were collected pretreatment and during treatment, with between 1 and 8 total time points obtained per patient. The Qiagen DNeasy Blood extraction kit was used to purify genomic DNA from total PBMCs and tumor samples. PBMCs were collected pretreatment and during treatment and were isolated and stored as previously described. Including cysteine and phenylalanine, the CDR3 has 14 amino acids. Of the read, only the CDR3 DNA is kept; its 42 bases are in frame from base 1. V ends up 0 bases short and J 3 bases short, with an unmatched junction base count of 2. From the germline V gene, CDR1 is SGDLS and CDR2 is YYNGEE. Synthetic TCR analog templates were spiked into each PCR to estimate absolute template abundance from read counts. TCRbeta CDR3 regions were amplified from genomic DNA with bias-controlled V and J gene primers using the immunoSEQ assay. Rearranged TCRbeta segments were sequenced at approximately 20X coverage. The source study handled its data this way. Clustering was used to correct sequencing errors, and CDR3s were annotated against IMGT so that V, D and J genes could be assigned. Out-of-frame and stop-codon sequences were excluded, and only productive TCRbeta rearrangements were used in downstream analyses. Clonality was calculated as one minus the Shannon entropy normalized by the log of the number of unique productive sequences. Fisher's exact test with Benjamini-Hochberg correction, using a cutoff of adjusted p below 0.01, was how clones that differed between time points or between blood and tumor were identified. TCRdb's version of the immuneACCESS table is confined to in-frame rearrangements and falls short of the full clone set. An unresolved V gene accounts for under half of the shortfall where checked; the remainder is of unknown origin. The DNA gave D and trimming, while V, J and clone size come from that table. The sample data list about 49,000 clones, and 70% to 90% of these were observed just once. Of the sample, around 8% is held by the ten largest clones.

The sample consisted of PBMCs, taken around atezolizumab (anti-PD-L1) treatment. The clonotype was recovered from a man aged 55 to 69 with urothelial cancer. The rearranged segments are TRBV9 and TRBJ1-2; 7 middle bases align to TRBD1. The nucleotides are TGTGCCAGCAGCGTAGGTCAGGGGGACTATGGCTACACCTTC. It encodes CASSVGQGDYGYTF.